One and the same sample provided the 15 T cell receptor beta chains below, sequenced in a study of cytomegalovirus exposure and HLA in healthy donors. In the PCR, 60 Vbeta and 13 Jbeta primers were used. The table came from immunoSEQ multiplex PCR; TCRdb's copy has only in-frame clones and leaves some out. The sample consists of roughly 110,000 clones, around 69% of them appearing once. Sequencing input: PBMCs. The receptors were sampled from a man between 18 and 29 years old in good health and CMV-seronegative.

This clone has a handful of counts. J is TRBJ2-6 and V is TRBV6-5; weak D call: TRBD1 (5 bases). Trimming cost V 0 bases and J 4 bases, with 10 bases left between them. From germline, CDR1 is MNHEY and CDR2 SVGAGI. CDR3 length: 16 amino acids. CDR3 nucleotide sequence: TGTGCCAGCAGTTACTCAGTGGGGCTCGGGGCCAACGTCCTGACTTTC. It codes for CASSYSVGLGANVLTF.

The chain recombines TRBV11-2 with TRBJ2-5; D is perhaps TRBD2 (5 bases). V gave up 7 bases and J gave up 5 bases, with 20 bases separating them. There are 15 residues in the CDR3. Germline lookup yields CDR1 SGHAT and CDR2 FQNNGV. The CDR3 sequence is CASTQGPGIEETQYF. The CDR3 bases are TGTGCCAGCACCCAAGGACCGGGAATTGAGGAGACCCAGTACTTC.

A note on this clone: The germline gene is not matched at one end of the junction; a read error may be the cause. The CDR3 loop is CASSPAVGGGYEQYF. DNA of the CDR3: TGTGCTAGCAGCCCAGCCGTGGGAGGGGGCTACGAGCAGTACTTC. The chain recombines TRBV7-7 with TRBJ2-7, with a tentative D call TRBD2 (7 bases). The CDR3 is 15 residues long. Per germline, CDR1 SSHAT and CDR2 FNYEAQ (reference sequence).

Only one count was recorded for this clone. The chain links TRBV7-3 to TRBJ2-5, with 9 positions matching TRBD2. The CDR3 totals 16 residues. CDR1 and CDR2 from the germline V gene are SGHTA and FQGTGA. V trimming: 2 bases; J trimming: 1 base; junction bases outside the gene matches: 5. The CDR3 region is CASSLGLAGLQETQYF. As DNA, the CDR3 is TGTGCCAGCAGCTTAGGGCTAGCGGGACTCCAAGAGACCCAGTACTTC.

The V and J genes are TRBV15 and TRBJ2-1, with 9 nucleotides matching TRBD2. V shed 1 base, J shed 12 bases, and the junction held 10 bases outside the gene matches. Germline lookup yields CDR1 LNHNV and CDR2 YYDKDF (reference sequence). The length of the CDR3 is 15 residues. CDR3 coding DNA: TGTGCCACCAGCAGAGCGGCTAGCGGGGCTGGTTGGCAGTTCTTC. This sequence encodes CATSRAASGAGWQFF.

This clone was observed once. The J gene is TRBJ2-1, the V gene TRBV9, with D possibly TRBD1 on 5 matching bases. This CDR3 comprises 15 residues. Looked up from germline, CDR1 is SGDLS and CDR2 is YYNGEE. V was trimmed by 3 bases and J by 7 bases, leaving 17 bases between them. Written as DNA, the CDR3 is TGTGCCAGCAGCGCTCTGGGGCTAGGAACTAATGAGCAGTTCTTC. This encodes CASSALGLGTNEQFF. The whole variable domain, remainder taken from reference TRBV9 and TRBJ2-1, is DSGVTQTPKHLITATGQRVTLRCSPRSGDLSVYWYQQSLDQGLQFLIQYYNGEERAKGNILERFSAQQFPDLHSELNLSSLELGDSALYFCASSALGLGTNEQFFGPGTRLTVL.

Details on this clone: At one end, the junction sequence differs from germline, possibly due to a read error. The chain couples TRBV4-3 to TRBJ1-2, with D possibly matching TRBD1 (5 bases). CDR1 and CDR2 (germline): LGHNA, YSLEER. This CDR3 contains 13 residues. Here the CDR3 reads CASSQDRGYGYPF. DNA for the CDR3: TGCGCCAGCAGCCAAGATAGGGGCTATGGCTACCCCTTC.

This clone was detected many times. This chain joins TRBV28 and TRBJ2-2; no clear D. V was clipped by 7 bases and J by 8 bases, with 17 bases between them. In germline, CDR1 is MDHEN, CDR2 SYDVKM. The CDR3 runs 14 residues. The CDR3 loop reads CASTYNIESGELFF. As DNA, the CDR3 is TGTGCCAGCACTTATAATATTGAGTCTGGGGAGCTGTTTTTT.

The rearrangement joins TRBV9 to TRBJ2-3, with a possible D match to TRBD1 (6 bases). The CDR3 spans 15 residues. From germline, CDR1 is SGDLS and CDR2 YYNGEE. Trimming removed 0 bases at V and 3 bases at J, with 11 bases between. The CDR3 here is CASSVESQGTDTQYF. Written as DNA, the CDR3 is TGTGCCAGCAGCGTAGAGTCGCAGGGGACAGATACGCAGTATTTT. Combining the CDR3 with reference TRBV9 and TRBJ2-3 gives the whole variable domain DSGVTQTPKHLITATGQRVTLRCSPRSGDLSVYWYQQSLDQGLQFLIQYYNGEERAKGNILERFSAQQFPDLHSELNLSSLELGDSALYFCASSVESQGTDTQYFGPGTRLTVL.

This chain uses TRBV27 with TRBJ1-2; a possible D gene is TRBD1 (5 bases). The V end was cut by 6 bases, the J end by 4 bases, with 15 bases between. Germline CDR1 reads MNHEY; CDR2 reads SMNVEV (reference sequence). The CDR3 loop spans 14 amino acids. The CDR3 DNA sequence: TGTGCCAGCAGCCCTTCAGGGCTGCTCTATGGCTACACCTTC. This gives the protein CASSPSGLLYGYTF.

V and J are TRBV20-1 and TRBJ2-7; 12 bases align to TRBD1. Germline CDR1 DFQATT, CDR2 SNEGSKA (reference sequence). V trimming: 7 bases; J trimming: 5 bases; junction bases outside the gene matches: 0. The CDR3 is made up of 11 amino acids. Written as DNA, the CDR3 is TGCAGTGGGGACAGGGGGCACGAGCAGTACTTC. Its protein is CSGDRGHEQYF.

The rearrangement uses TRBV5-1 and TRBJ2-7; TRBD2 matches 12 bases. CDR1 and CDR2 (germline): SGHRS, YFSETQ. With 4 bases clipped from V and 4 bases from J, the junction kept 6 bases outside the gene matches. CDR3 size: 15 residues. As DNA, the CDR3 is TGCGCCAGCAGCCGTGGACTAGCGGGGACTTACGAGCAGTACTTC. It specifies CASSRGLAGTYEQYF.

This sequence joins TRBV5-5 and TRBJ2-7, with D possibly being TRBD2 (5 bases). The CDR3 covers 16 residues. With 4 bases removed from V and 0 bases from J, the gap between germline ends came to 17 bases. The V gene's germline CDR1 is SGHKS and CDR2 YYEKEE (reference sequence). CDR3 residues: CASSARWAAGSYEQYF. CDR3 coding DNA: TGTGCCAGCAGCGCACGTTGGGCTGCGGGCTCCTACGAGCAGTACTTC. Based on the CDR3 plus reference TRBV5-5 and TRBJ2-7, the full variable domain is DAGVTQSPTHLIKTRGQQVTLRCSPISGHKSVSWYQQVLGQGPQFIFQYYEKEERGRGNFPDRFSARQFPNYSSELNVNALLLGDSALYLCASSARWAAGSYEQYFGPGTRLTVT.

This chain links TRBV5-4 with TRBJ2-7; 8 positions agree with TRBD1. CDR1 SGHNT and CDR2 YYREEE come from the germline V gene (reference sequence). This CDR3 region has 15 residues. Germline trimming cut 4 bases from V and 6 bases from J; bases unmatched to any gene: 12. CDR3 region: CASSERDRPILEQYF. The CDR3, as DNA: TGTGCCAGCAGCGAGAGGGACAGGCCGATCCTCGAGCAGTACTTC. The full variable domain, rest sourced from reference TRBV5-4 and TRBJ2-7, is ETGVTQSPTHLIKTRGQQVTLRCSSQSGHNTVSWYQQALGQGPQFIFQYYREEENGRGNFPPRFSGLQFPNYSSELNVNALELDDSALYLCASSERDRPILEQYFGPGTRLTVT.

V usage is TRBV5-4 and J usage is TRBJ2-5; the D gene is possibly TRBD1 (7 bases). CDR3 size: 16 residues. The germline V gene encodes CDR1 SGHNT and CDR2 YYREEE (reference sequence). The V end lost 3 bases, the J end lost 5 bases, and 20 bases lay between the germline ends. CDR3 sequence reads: CASSSGDRSPRETQYF. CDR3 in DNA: TGTGCCAGCAGCTCGGGGGACAGATCTCCCCGGGAGACCCAGTACTTC.